A selection of T cell receptor beta chains follows, all from one sample in a study of cytomegalovirus exposure and HLA in healthy donors. The data were produced by immunoSEQ multiplex PCR, yet TCRdb's version contains in-frame clones alone and is incomplete. The table lists some 150,000 clones. Material for sequencing was PBMCs. These receptors were taken from a woman in her late teens or twenties in good health and CMV-seronegative. The CDR3 runs from the conserved cysteine through the conserved F or W. The order of the fields is V gene, J gene, D gene, CDR3 protein, CDR3 DNA. The D gene is left open where the match is weak.

v_gene: TRBV27; j_gene: TRBJ2-3; d_gene: TRBD2; CDR3aa: CASSLVASGLPDTQYF; CDR3nt: TGTGCCAGCAGTTTGGTTGCTAGCGGGCTCCCCGATACGCAGTATTTT
v_gene: TRBV5-4; j_gene: TRBJ2-1; d_gene: TRBD2; CDR3aa: CASSFKLTSGSHEQFF; CDR3nt: TGTGCCAGCAGCTTTAAGTTGACTAGCGGGAGCCATGAGCAGTTCTTC
v_gene: TRBV9; j_gene: TRBJ1-2; d_gene: -; CDR3aa: CASSVDLRAYGYTF; CDR3nt: TGTGCCAGCAGCGTTGACCTCAGGGCATATGGCTACACCTTC
v_gene: TRBV28; j_gene: TRBJ1-5; d_gene: -; CDR3aa: CASSLIAGNQPQHF; CDR3nt: TGTGCCAGCAGTTTAATCGCGGGGAATCAGCCCCAGCATTTT
v_gene: TRBV27; j_gene: TRBJ1-2; d_gene: -; CDR3aa: CASSPRGGRYGYTF; CDR3nt: TGTGCCAGCAGCCCTCGGGGAGGCAGGTATGGCTACACCTTC
v_gene: TRBV9; j_gene: TRBJ1-2; d_gene: TRBD1; CDR3aa: CASSVDGTGHGYTF; CDR3nt: TGTGCCAGCAGCGTAGATGGGACAGGGCATGGCTACACCTTC
v_gene: TRBV19; j_gene: TRBJ1-1; d_gene: -; CDR3aa: CASSIVVRNTEAFF; CDR3nt: TGTGCCAGTAGTATAGTCGTCCGGAACACTGAAGCTTTCTTT
v_gene: TRBV27; j_gene: TRBJ1-1; d_gene: TRBD1; CDR3aa: CASRQGATEAFF; CDR3nt: TGTGCCAGCAGGCAGGGGGCGACTGAAGCTTTCTTT
v_gene: TRBV6-1; j_gene: TRBJ2-7; d_gene: TRBD2; CDR3aa: CASRGGLAGPYEQYF; CDR3nt: TGTGCCAGCAGGGGCGGACTAGCGGGACCCTACGAGCAGTACTTC
v_gene: TRBV2; j_gene: TRBJ1-5; d_gene: -; CDR3aa: CASSEQGNQPQHF; CDR3nt: TGTGCCAGCAGTGAACAGGGAAATCAGCCCCAGCATTTT
v_gene: TRBV11-3; j_gene: TRBJ2-4; d_gene: -; CDR3aa: CASSRIQANIQYF; CDR3nt: TGTGCCAGCAGTAGGATCCAGGCAAACATTCAGTACTTC
v_gene: TRBV5-1; j_gene: TRBJ1-1; d_gene: -; CDR3aa: CASTLRGNVNTEAFF; CDR3nt: TGCGCCAGCACCCTCCGGGGGAATGTTAACACTGAAGCTTTCTTT
v_gene: TRBV5-1; j_gene: TRBJ2-5; d_gene: -; CDR3aa: CASTQGSSVQETQYF; CDR3nt: TGCGCCAGCACCCAGGGGAGTAGCGTACAAGAGACCCAGTACTTC
v_gene: TRBV7-6; j_gene: TRBJ2-2; d_gene: -; CDR3aa: CASSPRLGRNTGELFF; CDR3nt: TGTGCCAGCAGCCCCCGGCTGGGCCGAAACACCGGGGAGCTGTTTTTT
v_gene: TRBV10-3; j_gene: TRBJ2-1; d_gene: TRBD2; CDR3aa: CAISVAGLNEQFF; CDR3nt: TGTGCCATCAGTGTAGCGGGATTAAATGAGCAGTTCTTC
v_gene: TRBV6-1; j_gene: TRBJ1-5; d_gene: -; CDR3aa: CASSEFSVGAESNQPQHF; CDR3nt: TGTGCCAGCAGTGAATTTTCCGTGGGGGCTGAGAGCAATCAGCCCCAGCATTTT
v_gene: TRBV25-1; j_gene: TRBJ2-7; d_gene: -; CDR3aa: CASSGSDSVTYEQYF; CDR3nt: TGTGCCAGCAGTGGAAGTGACTCCGTGACCTACGAGCAGTACTTC
v_gene: TRBV7-9; j_gene: TRBJ2-6; d_gene: TRBD1; CDR3aa: CASSLHRGQGRSGANVLTF; CDR3nt: TGTGCCAGCAGCTTGCACCGGGGACAGGGGCGCTCTGGGGCCAACGTCCTGACTTTC
v_gene: TRBV14; j_gene: TRBJ1-3; d_gene: -; CDR3aa: CASSPGRGTGNTIYF; CDR3nt: TGTGCCAGCAGCCCAGGGAGGGGGACTGGAAACACCATATATTTT
v_gene: TRBV6-4; j_gene: TRBJ2-3; d_gene: -; CDR3aa: CASSDKESDTQYF; CDR3nt: TGTGCCAGCAGTGATAAAGAGTCAGATACGCAGTATTTT
v_gene: TRBV7-3; j_gene: TRBJ2-1; d_gene: TRBD2; CDR3aa: CASSAASGRNEQFF; CDR3nt: TGTGCCAGCAGCGCGGCTAGCGGGAGGAATGAGCAGTTCTTC
v_gene: TRBV6-1; j_gene: TRBJ2-3; d_gene: TRBD1; CDR3aa: CASSGTGGTDTQYF; CDR3nt: TGTGCCAGCAGTGGGACAGGTGGCACAGATACGCAGTATTTT
v_gene: TRBV7-2; j_gene: TRBJ2-3; d_gene: TRBD2; CDR3aa: CASQSGSLTDTQYF; CDR3nt: TGTGCCAGCCAAAGCGGGAGTTTAACAGATACGCAGTATTTT